This TCR beta chain derives from a study of blood T cell repertoires in COVID-19. Study overall: Sites across the United States, Italy and Spain contributed samples from acute and convalescent COVID-19. The analysed material was cDNA or gDNA that came from T cells, B-cell-depleted T cells, or PBMCs.

Germline CDR1 reads MDHEN; CDR2 reads SYDVKM. After removal of 0 bases from V and 2 bases from J, the junction contained 3 bases not matched to a gene. CDR3 length: 16 residues. Per the authors' pipeline: Reference gene primer amplification yielded estimated nucleated cell counts. The table came from immunoSEQ multiplex PCR; TCRdb's copy has only in-frame clones and leaves some out. The V and J calls and the clone size are those of that table, but D and trimming were determined from the DNA. The sample includes fewer than 35,000 clones, about four fifths of them seen just once. The chain employs TRBV28 and TRBJ2-1; 8 bases are shared with TRBD2. The TCR originated in a man between 70 and 80 years old with acute or convalescent COVID-19. Material for sequencing was peripheral blood. This CDR3 is CASSLWGLETYNEQFF. CDR3 coding DNA: TGTGCCAGCAGTTTATGGGGACTAGAGACCTACAATGAGCAGTTCTTC. The variable domain in full, completed from reference TRBV28 and TRBJ2-1, reads DVKVTQSSRYLVKRTGEKVFLECVQDMDHENMFWYRQDPGLGLRLIYFSYDVKMKEKGDIPEGYSVSREKKERFSLILESASTNQTSMYLCASSLWGLETYNEQFFGPGTRLTVL.